Shown below are 18 T cell receptor beta chains from a single sample sequenced in a study of identical twins. One entry per CDR3 protein, called by TCRdb with MiXCR from the 5' RACE reads. Of 420,000 or so distinct CDR3 sequences in the sample, around 18% were seen once. The sample was naive T cells sorted from blood. These receptor sequences come from a man aged 50-59 years in good health.

This chain joins TRBV29-1 and TRBJ2-1; D call uncertain. Deletions cut 4 bases from V and 0 bases from J, with 13 bases between. CDR1 and CDR2 from the germline V gene are SQVTM and ANQGSEA. The CDR3 is made up of 15 amino acids. The DNA for the CDR3 is TGCAGCGTTGGGTCGAGGTTAAGCTCCTACAATGAGCAGTTCTTC. Translating it yields CSVGSRLSSYNEQFF.

This clonotype was seen ten or more times. This chain links TRBV6-5 with TRBJ2-2; D call uncertain. V shed 2 bases and J shed 5 bases, with 12 bases lying between them. CDR3 size: 15 residues. Germline CDR1 and CDR2: MNHEY and SVGAGI. The CDR3 DNA reads TGTGCCAGCAGTTACGGGGTCTCGAGGACCGGGGAGCTGTTTTTT. Protein sequence: CASSYGVSRTGELFF.

This clonotype occurred many times. J is TRBJ2-5 and V is TRBV20-1; 8 bases are a match to TRBD2. After removal of 1 base from V and 5 bases from J, the junction contained 9 bases not matched to a gene. The germline CDR1 and CDR2 sequences are DFQATT and SNEGSKA (reference sequence). There are 15 residues in the CDR3. CDR3 sequence: CSARVPAGAVETQYF. The CDR3 DNA follows: TGCAGTGCTAGAGTCCCAGCGGGAGCGGTGGAGACCCAGTACTTC.

The chain is built from TRBV25-1 and TRBJ2-3; 7 nucleotides align to TRBD1. Germline-derived CDR1 and CDR2 are MGHDK and SYGVNS. V trimming: 4 bases; J trimming: 1 base; junction bases outside the gene matches: 5. The CDR3 extends over 15 amino acids. CDR3 in DNA: TGTGCCAGCAGTGGGGGACAGTCAGGCACAGATACGCAGTATTTT. Translated, it gives CASSGGQSGTDTQYF.

This chain joins TRBV11-2 and TRBJ2-6, with 9 bases fitting TRBD1. The germline CDR1 and CDR2 sequences are SGHAT and FQNNGV. V shed 0 bases and J 3 bases; nucleotides not matched to a gene: 9. The CDR3 spans 19 residues. The CDR3 DNA is TGTGCCAGCAGCTTAGACCCCCCGGGACAGGGATTTGGGGCCAACGTCCTGACTTTC. Translated, it gives CASSLDPPGQGFGANVLTF.

This clonotype has just a few counts. This chain links TRBV15 with TRBJ2-1, with D uncertain. The CDR3 is 14 amino acids. The ends were cut back, 0 bases at V and 5 bases at J, with 8 bases in the middle. In germline, CDR1 is LNHNV, CDR2 YYDKDF (reference sequence). DNA of the CDR3: TGTGCCACCAGCAGAGACCTCCTACACAATGAGCAGTTCTTC. Its protein product is CATSRDLLHNEQFF.

This clonotype was seen only a few times. The rearrangement uses TRBV10-3 and TRBJ2-5, with D uncertain. The V gene lost 2 bases and the J gene lost 5 bases, with 9 bases spanning the gap. CDR3 length: 13 residues. Germline V gene lookup returns CDR1 ENHRY and CDR2 SYGVKD. The CDR3 loop is CAISEEVGETQYF. The CDR3 DNA reads as TGTGCCATCAGTGAGGAGGTCGGGGAGACCCAGTACTTC.

The table lists this clonotype with many counts. The chain has TRBV6-2 or TRBV6-3 and TRBJ2-4; the D is unclear. The CDR3 is made up of 16 amino acids. The V and J ends lost 3 bases and 0 bases respectively, with 12 bases between them. Looked up from germline, CDR1 is MNHEY and CDR2 is SVGEGT. The CDR3 coding sequence is TGTGCCAGCAGTTATGAAGGTGAACTAGCCAAAAACATTCAGTACTTC. Amino acids: CASSYEGELAKNIQYF.

The chain recombines TRBV18 with TRBJ2-1, with no clear D. This CDR3 has 15 residues. Germline V gene lookup returns CDR1 KGHSH and CDR2 LQKENI. V lost 2 bases and J 0 bases, leaving 8 bases between the germline ends. This chain's CDR3 is CASSPNQNSYNEQFF. In nucleotides, the CDR3 is TGTGCCAGCTCACCAAACCAGAACTCCTACAATGAGCAGTTCTTC. The full variable domain, completed using reference TRBV18 and TRBJ2-1, is NAGVMQNPRHLVRRRGQEARLRCSPMKGHSHVYWYRQLPEEGLKFMVYLQKENIIDESGMPKERFSAEFPKEGPSILRIQQVVRGDSAAYFCASSPNQNSYNEQFFGPGTRLTVL.

The chain recombines TRBV7-9 with TRBJ2-2; maybe TRBD2 (5 bases). The CDR3 runs 16 residues. With 5 bases removed from V and 5 bases from J, the gap between germline ends came to 18 bases. Germline CDR1 and CDR2: SEHNR and FQNEAQ (reference sequence). CDR3: CASSNQGSVGTGELFF. The CDR3 region has the DNA TGTGCCAGCAGCAACCAAGGGAGCGTGGGAACCGGGGAGCTGTTTTTT. The full variable domain, its missing parts supplied by reference TRBV7-9 and TRBJ2-2, is DTGVSQNPRHKITKRGQNVTFRCDPISEHNRLYWYRQTLGQGPEFLTYFQNEAQLEKSRLLSDRFSAERPKGSFSTLEIQRTEQGDSAMYLCASSNQGSVGTGELFFGEGSRLTVL.

This clonotype was observed a handful of times. This chain links TRBV12-3 or TRBV12-4 with TRBJ1-5; D is possibly TRBD1 (6 bases). The CDR3 sequence is 14 residues long. V was pared by 3 bases and J by 7 bases, with 13 bases between. This chain's CDR3 is CASSLAGARQPQHF. CDR3 coding DNA: TGTGCCAGCAGTTTGGCAGGGGCGCGGCAGCCCCAGCATTTT.

This clonotype was counted ten times or more. The V call is TRBV29-1, the J call TRBJ2-7, with TRBD1 matching 7 bases. The CDR3 runs to 12 residues. CDR1 is SQVTM, CDR2 ANQGSEA, per germline. Unmatched junction bases numbered 4, after V lost 5 bases and J lost 3 bases. As DNA, the CDR3 is TGCAGCGTTCGGGGACAGCACTACGAGCAGTACTTC. Its protein product is CSVRGQHYEQYF.

This clonotype has ten or more counts. The chain recombines TRBV18 with TRBJ2-1; a weak D match, TRBD1 (5 bases). The germline gives CDR1 KGHSH, CDR2 LQKENI. The ends were cut back, 0 bases at V and 7 bases at J, with 13 bases in the middle. This CDR3 is 15 amino acids long. The CDR3, as DNA: TGTGCCAGCTCACCACCTTTCACAGGTTGGAATGAGCAGTTCTTC. This sequence encodes CASSPPFTGWNEQFF.

A few counts support this clonotype. The chain combines TRBV6-4 with TRBJ2-2; D gene uncertain. The CDR3 covers 15 residues. CDR1 is MRHNA and CDR2 is SNTAGT in the germline V gene. Deletions cut 3 bases from V and 8 bases from J, with 16 bases between. Here the CDR3 reads CASSEVPYPPGELFF. The CDR3 nucleotides read TGTGCCAGCAGTGAGGTTCCCTATCCACCGGGGGAGCTGTTTTTT.

This rearrangement joins TRBV11-2 to TRBJ1-1; 9 nucleotides match TRBD1. Germline V lookup: CDR1 SGHAT, CDR2 FQNNGV. V trimming: 8 bases; J trimming: 3 bases; junction bases outside the gene matches: 10. CDR3 length: 15 residues. The CDR3 DNA follows: TGTGCCAGCGACCCCACCGGGACAGGGTACACTGAAGCTTTCTTT. The encoded protein is CASDPTGTGYTEAFF.

This clonotype was counted many times. The chain links TRBV5-1 to TRBJ1-4; no firm D call. This CDR3 is 14 amino acids long. Trimming took 3 bases from V and 4 from J, leaving 10 bases between them. Germline assignment: CDR1 SGHRS and CDR2 YFSETQ. CDR3 bases: TGCGCCAGCAGCTCGGGTGTCCTTAATGAAAAACTGTTTTTT. Encoded protein: CASSSGVLNEKLFF. The full variable domain, with the rest looked up from reference TRBV5-1 and TRBJ1-4, is KAGVTQTPRYLIKTRGQQVTLSCSPISGHRSVSWYQQTPGQGLQFLFEYFSETQRNKGNFPGRFSGRQFSNSRSEMNVSTLELGDSALYLCASSSGVLNEKLFFGSGTQLSVL.

The chain is built from TRBV29-1 and TRBJ2-3; tentatively, D is TRBD1 (6 bases). Trimming pared 5 bases from V and 0 bases from J, leaving 15 bases between. Germline lookup yields CDR1 SQVTM and CDR2 ANQGSEA. The CDR3 extends over 15 amino acids. The CDR3 sequence: CSVTDRYLSTDTQYF. The CDR3 DNA sequence: TGCAGCGTTACGGACAGATACCTTAGCACAGATACGCAGTATTTT.

The chain links TRBV12-3 or TRBV12-4 to TRBJ1-2; the match to TRBD1 covers 9 bases. The CDR3 contains 13 residues. The ends lost 6 bases at V and 8 bases at J; junction bases unmatched: 7. The CDR3 loop reads CASSPDRGIGYTF. The CDR3 nucleotides read TGTGCCAGCAGCCCCGACAGGGGGATCGGCTACACCTTC.